These T cell receptor beta chains were read from a single sample in a study of T cells in Graves' hyperthyroidism and ophthalmopathy. MiXCR, applied by TCRdb to the multiplex PCR reads, yields one record per CDR3 protein. The sample shows more than 500,000 distinct CDR3 sequences, roughly 15% of them seen only once. Sequencing input: blood. The receptors were gathered from a woman aged 30 to 39 with Graves' ophthalmopathy. Both conserved end residues are trimmed from each CDR3. The order of the fields is V gene, CDR3 protein.

v_gene: TRBV6-5
CDR3aa: ASSYLGGSKTQY

v_gene: TRBV20-1
CDR3aa: SGSGGNEKLF

v_gene: TRBV20-1
CDR3aa: SADKKDEQY

v_gene: TRBV9
CDR3aa: ASSALQGRGYT

v_gene: TRBV28
CDR3aa: ASSSLTGPNYGYT

v_gene: TRBV19
CDR3aa: ASSTRREGGQPQH

v_gene: TRBV19
CDR3aa: ASSRDGQETQY

v_gene: TRBV3-1
CDR3aa: ASSLPGTGVHEQY

v_gene: TRBV7-2
CDR3aa: ASSLEEFTEAF

v_gene: TRBV19
CDR3aa: ASSTTGGWSYEQY

v_gene: TRBV20-1
CDR3aa: STTGGSYEQY

v_gene: TRBV19
CDR3aa: ARQGVSPLH

v_gene: TRBV28
CDR3aa: ASTAGIYGKLF

v_gene: TRBV2
CDR3aa: ASSLDRAESRTEAF

v_gene: TRBV11-3
CDR3aa: ASSLGRIGEQF

v_gene: TRBV24-1
CDR3aa: ATRGGGSNQPQH

v_gene: TRBV7-2
CDR3aa: ASSPRGGSSYEQY

v_gene: TRBV30
CDR3aa: AWRKGQIRADGYT

v_gene: TRBV5-1
CDR3aa: ASSLIGGTGGSTDTQY

v_gene: TRBV5-5
CDR3aa: ASSPREAGTEAF

v_gene: TRBV2
CDR3aa: ASSPGTGGNQPQH

v_gene: TRBV11-2
CDR3aa: ASSLSGRNYGYT

v_gene: TRBV11-2
CDR3aa: ASSLAGTGSNSPLH

v_gene: TRBV6-2/TRBV6-3
CDR3aa: ASSYGSGTGGYEAF

v_gene: TRBV3-1
CDR3aa: ASSLGSGDYGYT

v_gene: TRBV20-1
CDR3aa: SAGILGYSGNTIY

v_gene: TRBV7-8
CDR3aa: ASSLGGTQLH

v_gene: TRBV18
CDR3aa: ASAQGSDNEQF

v_gene: TRBV11-2
CDR3aa: ASSRGGGWGNTIY